This passage covers 9 T cell receptor beta chains from one sample sequenced in a study of blood T cell repertoires in COVID-19. Measured with immunoSEQ multiplex PCR; TCRdb has only the in-frame clones, and not every one. The sample holds 90,000 or so clones, about 89% seen once. Sequenced sample: peripheral blood. These receptors originate from a human donor with active COVID-19. The donor label of this sample is uncertain.

The J gene is TRBJ1-4, the V gene TRBV28, with D possibly matching TRBD1 (6 bases). Trimming removed 5 bases from V and 7 bases from J, with 17 bases in between. The length of the CDR3 is 15 residues. The germline V gene encodes CDR1 MDHEN and CDR2 SYDVKM. The CDR3 nucleotides read TGTGCCAGCAGTACGAGCGGGGGCGGGGGTGAAAAACTGTTTTTT. Protein: CASSTSGGGGEKLFF.

The rearrangement uses TRBV12-3 or TRBV12-4 and TRBJ1-5, with D maybe TRBD1 (5 bases). Trimming removed 5 bases from V and 4 bases from J, with 6 bases in between. There are 12 residues in the CDR3. This chain's CDR3 is CASSRQNQPQHF. DNA for the CDR3: TGTGCCAGCAGTAGACAGAATCAGCCCCAGCATTTT.

This clone was observed a handful of times. The CDR3 sequence: CASSSDRNNTGELFF. Written as DNA, the CDR3 is TGTGCCAGCAGCTCTGACAGGAATAACACCGGGGAGCTGTTTTTT. V and J are TRBV28 and TRBJ2-2, with TRBD1 as a possible D gene (6 bases). CDR1 is MDHEN, CDR2 SYDVKM, per germline. The CDR3 is 15 amino acids. V was cut by 6 bases and J by 2 bases, with 13 bases left in between.

V usage is TRBV9 and J usage is TRBJ1-3; D is unresolved. The CDR3 covers 17 residues. Germline loops: CDR1 SGDLS, CDR2 YYNGEE. Trimming took 0 bases from V and 2 from J, leaving 15 bases between them. Written as DNA, the CDR3 is TGTGCCAGCAGCGTAGATCACGGCGCAGCGGCTGGAAACACCATATATTTT. Its translation: CASSVDHGAAAGNTIYF.

V is TRBV2 and J is TRBJ1-2; 9 bases are a match to TRBD1. Germline V lookup: CDR1 SNHLY, CDR2 FYNNEI. V dropped 2 bases and J dropped 0; count of bases not matched to a gene: 7. This CDR3 has 17 amino acids. CDR3 region: CASSEFGQGTTNYGYTF. The CDR3 DNA follows: TGTGCCAGCAGTGAATTCGGACAGGGGACTACTAACTATGGCTACACCTTC.

The chain recombines TRBV10-2 with TRBJ2-3, with 9 nucleotides matching TRBD2. CDR1 and CDR2 from the germline V gene are WSHSY and SAAADI. This CDR3 has 14 residues. V shed 3 bases and J 6 bases; nucleotides not matched to a gene: 4. The CDR3 loop is CASSDGGGEDTQYF. CDR3 coding DNA: TGCGCCAGCAGTGACGGCGGGGGGGAGGATACGCAGTATTTT.

The rearrangement uses TRBV9 and TRBJ1-1, with D maybe TRBD1 (5 bases). From germline, CDR1 is SGDLS and CDR2 YYNGEE. This CDR3 contains 15 residues. Trimming cost V 0 bases and J 6 bases, with 15 bases left between them. As DNA, the CDR3 is TGTGCCAGCAGCGTAGCTACAGGTGGGATCTCTGAAGCTTTCTTT. This sequence encodes CASSVATGGISEAFF.

The CDR3 nucleotides read TGTGCCAGCAGTATACGGACAGGGACCACCTACGAGCAGTACTTC. It codes for CASSIRTGTTYEQYF. This rearrangement joins TRBV27 to TRBJ2-7; 8 bases are a match to TRBD1. The CDR3 length is 15 residues. The J segment lost 2 bases and the V segment lost 5 bases, leaving 8 bases of the junction unmatched. Germline CDR1 reads MNHEY; CDR2 reads SMNVEV (reference sequence).

The chain is built from TRBV19 and TRBJ1-4; D gene uncertain. V was trimmed by 7 bases and J by 0 bases, leaving 21 bases between them. CDR3 length equals 18 residues. Germline loops: CDR1 LNHDA, CDR2 SQIVND (reference sequence). In nucleotides, the CDR3 is TGTGCCAGTACCCAAAGCCCTGGGCCATTAACAACTAATGAAAAACTGTTTTTT. Protein product: CASTQSPGPLTTNEKLFF. Full variable domain (outside the CDR3, taken from reference TRBV19 and TRBJ1-4): DGGITQSPKYLFRKEGQNVTLSCEQNLNHDAMYWYRQDPGQGLRLIYYSQIVNDFQKGDIAEGYSVSREKKESFPLTVTSAQKNPTAFYLCASTQSPGPLTTNEKLFFGSGTQLSVL.